The 12 T cell receptor beta chains presented below share a single source sample, sequenced in a study of graft-versus-host responses after intestinal transplantation. These receptors have no identified antigens. TCRdb's table, derived via immunoSEQ multiplex PCR, lists solely in-frame clones and lacks some. The table lists approximately 85,000 clones, 75% to 95% of them singletons, with less than 8.5% in the top ten. The sample here was unstimulated CD8+ T cells sorted from spleen or lymph node cells, taken before transplant. These receptors originate from a human donor who was the organ donor for an intestinal transplant.

This clone was detected only once. The J gene is TRBJ1-3, the V gene TRBV11-2, with D tentatively TRBD1 (6 bases). CDR3 length equals 16 residues. Trimming shortened V by 5 bases and J by 4 bases, and 18 bases separated the two germline ends. Germline V CDR1 and CDR2: SGHAT, FQNNGV. CDR3 region: CASSPGWGATGNTIYF. In DNA, the CDR3 is TGTGCCAGCAGCCCAGGGTGGGGGGCGACAGGAAACACCATATATTTT. The full variable domain, completed using reference TRBV11-2 and TRBJ1-3, is EAGVAQSPRYKIIEKRQSVAFWCNPISGHATLYWYQQILGQGPKLLIQFQNNGVVDDSQLPKDRFSAERLKGVDSTLKIQPAKLEDSAVYLCASSPGWGATGNTIYFGEGSWLTVV.

A note on this clone: Sequence at one end of the junction differs from germline and may be a read error. The rearrangement uses TRBV13 and TRBJ1-2, with D perhaps matching TRBD1 (6 bases). CDR1 and CDR2 (germline): PRHDT, FYEKMQ (reference sequence). The CDR3 runs 15 residues. The CDR3 protein is CASNLRYREDYGYTF. The CDR3 DNA reads as TGTGCCAGCAACTTACGGTACAGGGAGGACTATGGCTACACCTTC. Variable domain in full (rest from reference TRBV13 and TRBJ1-2): AAGVIQSPRHLIKEKRETATLKCYPIPRHDTVYWYQQGPGQDPQFLISFYEKMQSDKGSIPDRFSAQQFSDYHSELNMSSLELGDSALYFCASNLRYREDYGYTFGSGTRLTVV.

J is TRBJ2-7 and V is TRBV25-1; no clear D. The CDR3 runs to 12 residues. Germline V gives CDR1 MGHDK, CDR2 SYGVNS. The ends were cut back, 1 base at V and 4 bases at J, with 5 bases in the middle. The DNA for the CDR3 is TGTGCCAGCAGTGAATTGGGGTACGAGCAGTACTTC. This translates into CASSELGYEQYF.

CDR3 nucleotides: TGTGCCTGGAGGGGAGGGACGACAGCAGAGACCCAGTACTTC. This encodes CAWRGGTTAETQYF. The V call is TRBV30, the J call TRBJ2-5; TRBD2 agrees at 7 bases. Germline V CDR1 and CDR2: GTSNPN, SVGIG (reference sequence). V lost 3 bases, J lost 4 bases, and 8 bases stayed unmatched. This CDR3 spans 14 amino acids.

The rearrangement joins TRBV4-1 to TRBJ1-2, with unresolved D. V was pared by 1 base and J by 0 bases, with 9 bases between. Germline V gene lookup returns CDR1 MGHRA and CDR2 YSYEKL. The CDR3 is 15 residues long. The DNA for the CDR3 is TGCGCCAGCAGCCAAGTTTTGTCGTCTAACTATGGCTACACCTTC. As protein: CASSQVLSSNYGYTF.

The chain is built from TRBV30 and TRBJ2-3, with D perhaps given as TRBD1 or TRBD2 (5 bases each). This CDR3 spans 14 amino acids. Germline loops: CDR1 GTSNPN, CDR2 SVGIG (reference sequence). V dropped 0 bases and J dropped 3 bases, with 10 bases sitting between them. The CDR3: CAWSVGEKTDTQYF. The CDR3 DNA reads TGTGCCTGGAGTGTGGGGGAGAAGACAGATACGCAGTATTTT. The variable domain in full, completed from reference TRBV30 and TRBJ2-3, reads SQTIHQWPATLVQPVGSPLSLECTVEGTSNPNLYWYRQAAGRGLQLLFYSVGIGQISSEVPQNLSASRPQDRQFILSSKKLLLSDSGFYLCAWSVGEKTDTQYFGPGTRLTVL.

The V gene is TRBV4-1, the J gene TRBJ2-7; D call uncertain. Germline V lookup: CDR1 MGHRA, CDR2 YSYEKL. This CDR3 region has 11 residues. Between the trimmed V and J ends, which lost 1 base and 9 bases, there was a span of 7 bases. CDR3 nucleotides: TGCGCCAGCAGCCAAGGAGCAGGGCAGTACTTC. Translation gives CASSQGAGQYF.

V usage is TRBV7-9 and J usage is TRBJ2-7; D is possibly TRBD2 (5 bases). The germline V and J ends were trimmed by 2 bases and 1 base, with 15 bases remaining between them. The CDR3 consists of 16 residues. The V gene's germline CDR1 is SEHNR and CDR2 FQNEAQ (reference sequence). The CDR3 region has the DNA TGTGCCAGCAGCTTACCCCCCAAAGCGGATTCCTACGAGCAGTACTTC. Protein sequence: CASSLPPKADSYEQYF.

The genes are TRBV6-5 and TRBJ2-7; 7 positions agree with TRBD2. The V gene's germline CDR1 is MNHEY and CDR2 SVGAGI. This CDR3 has 14 amino acids. V was clipped by 6 bases and J by 5 bases; unmatched bases: 10. The CDR3 DNA sequence: TGTGCCAGCAGCGGGGACTACCTACCAAACGAGCAGTACTTC. As protein: CASSGDYLPNEQYF.

This clone was counted once. The chain is built from TRBV4-1 and TRBJ1-1; D is uncertain. Germline V CDR1 and CDR2: MGHRA, YSYEKL. V was trimmed by 0 bases and J by 0 bases, leaving 14 bases between them. CDR3 length: 17 residues. The DNA of the CDR3 is TGCGCCAGCAGCCAAGATGTTTTACACGTCATGAACACTGAAGCTTTCTTT. Translated, it gives CASSQDVLHVMNTEAFF.

The J gene is TRBJ2-7, the V gene TRBV30; 9 positions agree with TRBD1. With V trimmed by 4 bases and J by 5 bases, 9 bases remained unmatched. This CDR3 contains 14 residues. Germline-derived CDR1 and CDR2 are GTSNPN and SVGIG (reference sequence). The CDR3 region has the DNA TGTGCCTGGAACCGGGACAGGGCTTGGGACGAGCAGTACTTC. Amino acid sequence: CAWNRDRAWDEQYF.

This clone came up once. The rearrangement joins TRBV19 to TRBJ1-4, with 9 bases that match TRBD1. After removal of 7 bases from V and 5 bases from J, the junction contained 5 bases not matched to a gene. The CDR3 contains 14 residues. Germline assignment: CDR1 LNHDA and CDR2 SQIVND (reference sequence). CDR3 sequence: CASIPGTGNEKLFF. The CDR3 region has the DNA TGTGCCAGTATTCCGGGGACAGGGAATGAAAAACTGTTTTTT.